The following is a T cell receptor (beta chain) sequence with its context. The sample comes from a study of blood T cell repertoires in COVID-19. In the study's own analysis: Amplification of reference gene primers was used by the study to estimate nucleated cell counts. Only in-frame clones appear in the TCRdb table, and some are missing; sequencing was by immunoSEQ multiplex PCR. For V, J and clone size, that table is used; D and trimming come from the DNA. Of a few hundred thousand clones in the sample, about 87% were seen once. The CDR3 is made up of 12 amino acids. The germline gives CDR1 MGHRA, CDR2 YSYEKL. V lost 1 base to trimming and J lost 2 bases, with 2 bases between them.

Specimen: peripheral blood. The sequence was obtained from a man aged 18 to 29 with COVID-19, enrolled during active disease. V is TRBV4-1 and J is TRBJ1-1, with D uncertain. The DNA for the CDR3 is TGCGCCAGCAGCCAAGCTAACACTGAAGCTTTCTTT. Translating gives CASSQANTEAFF.